In this sample, the clone carrying this TCR beta chain turned up a few times. What it binds is not known. Germline and junction disagree at one end, which may indicate a read error. Next came a second PCR, run for roughly 6 to 11 cycles, which used a sample-barcoded 5' primer along with a J-beta primer mix. A template-switch adaptor with 12 random nucleotides tagged each cDNA molecule. MiXCR, applied by TCRdb to the 5' RACE reads, yields one record per CDR3 protein. The table shows over 1,500,000 distinct CDR3 sequences, with roughly 50% occurring only once. These data are taken from a study of blood T cells in healthy people across ages. There were at least 5.5 micrograms of total RNA extracted from every sample. Whole-study findings and limits: Significant beta diversity loss was already apparent by age approximately 40, declining roughly linearly. Greater diversity and more naive CD4+ cells were seen in long-lived donors than in aged donors.

The CDR3 is 14 residues long. Per germline, CDR1 MNHEY and CDR2 SMNVEV (reference sequence). Sequencing was carried out using blood. The rearrangement links TRBV27 to TRBJ1-2; 9 nucleotides agree with TRBD1. This clonotype was sampled from a woman in her 40s in good health. The CDR3 region is CASSWDRENYGYTF. The CDR3 nucleotides are TGTGCTAGCAGTTGGGACAGGGAAAACTATGGCTACACCTTC.